This TCR beta chain appears in the sequencing data of a study of CD8+ T cells in alopecia areata. A remark on this clone: Its antigen is undetermined.

Study-wide results and limits: Patients shared TCRs less clearly than mice did, possibly owing to HLA.

TCR sequencing used cDNA made by reverse transcription of extracted RNA. Sequenced by immunoSEQ multiplex PCR; TCRdb stores in-frame clones only, minus some. The data hold 6,500 to 8,000 clones, with around 55% observed a single time. V lost 6 bases and J 4 bases, leaving 18 bases between the germline ends. This CDR3 region has 15 residues. Peripheral blood samples and lesional scalp punch biopsies were obtained from alopecia areata patients. This sequence was found in a human donor with alopecia areata. This chain uses TRBV23-1 with TRBJ1-2; D is possibly TRBD1 (6 bases). TRBV23-1 is annotated as an ORF whose role is uncertain. The source material was skin, sampled at week 0. CDR3 sequence: CASSQDPRGIYGYTF. The CDR3 coding sequence is TGCGCCAGCAGCCAAGATCCCAGGGGTATCTATGGCTACACCTTC.